The TCR beta chain under discussion was sequenced for a study of T-cell memory formation after mild COVID-19. The study's findings and limits: Researchers report contracting CD4+ clones mostly in CM and EM, with CD8+ clones in EMRA. Some clones that responded were present in memory (sampled pre-infection), which suggests cross-reactive memory joined.

TCRdb reanalysed the 5' RACE reads using MiXCR and keeps one entry per CDR3 protein. Of 90,000 to 120,000 distinct CDR3 sequences in the sample, 13% to 15% were seen once. This clonotype was counted many times. The antigen is unknown. Sample: PBMCs or a T cell subset sorted from them (not recorded which). The clonotype was recovered from a man between 18 and 29 years old who had mild COVID-19 (a few samples of this study predate the infection). Cell type and time point are not known.

As DNA, the CDR3 is TGTGCCAGCAGTCGAGGGGAGACCCAGTACTTC. Protein product: CASSRGETQYF. The rearrangement uses TRBV12-3 or TRBV12-4 and TRBJ2-5; D perhaps matches TRBD2 (5 bases). There are 11 residues in the CDR3. Deletions cut 5 bases from V and 5 bases from J, with 6 bases between.